This TCR beta chain is from a study of PD-1 blockade in classical Hodgkin lymphoma (dated by TCRdb to 2019 to 2021). Some background on the complete study: Nivolumab dosing was 3 mg/kg intravenously every 2 weeks, continuing until either disease progression or unacceptable toxicity. The study used TCR beta sequencing and CyTOF to define a peripheral blood immune signature of response to PD-1 blockade in classical Hodgkin lymphoma. Findings and caveats that apply to the study as a whole: The study was limited to a single clinical trial cohort, and causes of repertoire differences, possibly disease activity or prior therapy, remained undefined. Patients starting nivolumab less than 1 year after ASCT had lower diversity and were excluded from later analyses to avoid confounding by immune reconstitution. Trial patients with a complete response had baseline diversity similar to that of newly diagnosed patients, while partial responders and progressors had significantly lower diversity. Baseline TCR diversity was reported as lower in newly diagnosed patients than in healthy donors, and lower still in relapsed/refractory patients. A significant rise by C4D1 was seen in CD4+ but not CD8+ TCR diversity (p=0.0027 vs p=0.16), with the rise being most apparent in complete responders (p=0.02).

On this clone itself: The antigen it recognizes is unknown. Qualities for individual bases were not recorded, and no much larger clone is one base off.

The label giving this sample's time point can be read as: cycle 4 day 1 (C4D1), after 6 weeks of nivolumab. All trial patients had relapsed after autologous stem cell transplantation, with cohorts A, B and C differing in prior brentuximab vedotin exposure. The trial cohort was composed of under 70 patients with relapsed/refractory classical Hodgkin lymphoma, for whom complete response, partial response or progressive disease was recorded as best overall response. Trial patients were treated with single-agent nivolumab in the multi-cohort phase II CheckMate 205 trial. Best overall response was determined by an independent review committee according to the 2007 International Working Group response criteria. Trial PBMCs were obtained immediately prior to nivolumab initiation (C1D1) and on therapy at cycle 2 day 1 and cycle 4 day 1. Peripheral blood was collected in 8 mL Vacutainer Cell Preparation Tubes, from which PBMCs were isolated by centrifugation and then cryopreserved.

Genomic DNA was extracted with the Qiagen DNeasy kit from unsorted PBMCs and from negatively selected CD4+ and CD8+ fractions. Amplification of TCR beta CDR3 regions was done by immunoSEQ multiplex PCR with primers that anneal to V and J segments. A synthetic immune receptor repertoire was used to minimize amplification bias, and remaining bias was computationally removed after sequencing. For the original study's pipeline: Repertoire diversity was quantified as the Shannon entropy index using custom Python scripts. Unsorted, CD4+ and CD8+ repertoires were analyzed separately, except in combined analyses where CD4+ and CD8+ sequences were merged in silico. A clone counted as expanded when the clone's frequency after treatment rose at least 2-fold relative to C1D1, and clones undetected at baseline were given a pseudocount of 0.5. Singleton clones were defined as clones with 0 or 1 copy at C1D1, and non-singleton clones were defined as clones with 2 or more copies. Clones expanded in unsorted samples were assigned a CD4+, CD8+ or unknown annotation through matching of protein sequences in sorted samples from the same patient. Diversity changes from C1D1 to C4D1 were tested in paired samples using Wilcoxon tests. Held by TCRdb, this immuneACCESS table contains in-frame sequences only and omits some clones. Under half of the omission traces to an unresolved V gene where checked; the cause of the rest is unknown. V and J calls and clone size are copied from that table; D and trimming were computed from the DNA. Within this sample are tens of thousands of clones, with approximately 80% of them counted one time only. Jointly, the top ten make up 19% of the sample.

This specimen was peripheral blood mononuclear cells (PBMCs), taken before the fourth cycle of nivolumab. This clonotype was sampled from a human donor with classical Hodgkin lymphoma.

The sequenced DNA is TGTGCCAGCAGCAGACAGGGGGCGATGAACACTGAAGCTTTCTTT. This gives the protein CASSRQGAMNTEAFF. The chain employs TRBV6-6 and TRBJ1-1; the junction holds 10 bases that match TRBD1. The CDR3 measures 15 amino acids from cysteine to phenylalanine. The kept DNA is CDR3 alone, 45 bases in frame from the first base. V is pruned by 6 bases and J by 0 bases, leaving 4 bases of the junction without a gene match. Sequences MNHNY (CDR1) and SVGAGI (CDR2) are obtained from the germline V gene (reference sequence).